The 20 T cell receptor beta chains in this list originate from one sample, sequenced in a study of molecular identifiers for immune sequencing clone quantification. TCRdb reprocessed the PCR reads via MiXCR and lists one record per CDR3 protein. The profile shows around 480,000 distinct CDR3 sequences, 25% of them singletons. The sequenced material came from naive CD8+ T cells from blood, with Jurkat cell RNA spiked in. Indicated subset: FACS-sorted CD8+CD4-CCR7+CD45RA+ naive T cells. The receptors derive from a human donor in good health. Some libraries in this study had Jurkat cell RNA spiked in.

Turning to this clonotype: It may be a read error: a sequence one base away is much more abundant. The chain uses TRBV5-6 and TRBJ2-3, with 8 bases lining up with TRBD2. The V gene end was trimmed by 6 bases and the J gene end by 4 bases; junction bases not matched to a gene: 7. The CDR3 loop spans 14 amino acids. Germline V gives CDR1 SGHDT, CDR2 YYEEEE. The CDR3, as DNA: TGTGCCAGCATCGCGGGGGGCCTGGCAGATACGCAGTATTTT. It yields the protein CASIAGGLADTQYF.

This clonotype came up many times. The gene calls are TRBV15 and TRBJ2-3, with D tentatively TRBD2 (6 bases). The V gene lost 7 bases and the J gene lost 6 bases, with 14 bases spanning the gap. Per germline, CDR1 LNHNV and CDR2 YYDKDF (reference sequence). The CDR3 length is 13 residues. The DNA of the CDR3 is TGTGCCACCACCACGACTAGGTCGGATACGCAGTATTTT. Protein product: CATTTTRSDTQYF. The full variable domain, its missing parts supplied by reference TRBV15 and TRBJ2-3, is DAMVIQNPRYQVTQFGKPVTLSCSQTLNHNVMYWYQQKSSQAPKLLFHYYDKDFNNEADTPDNFQSRRPNTSFCFLDIRSPGLGDTAMYLCATTTTRSDTQYFGPGTRLTVL.

The CDR3 DNA reads TGTGCCAGCTCACCACTCGACAGGGAGGAAGAGACCCAGTACTTC. It is translated as CASSPLDREEETQYF. The V and J genes are TRBV18 and TRBJ2-5; tentative D call: TRBD1 (7 bases). The CDR3 consists of 15 residues. V lost 1 base and J lost 3, with 12 bases in between. Germline CDR1 is KGHSH and CDR2 is LQKENI.

The table lists this clonotype with a count of one. Possible read error: a much larger clone is one base away. This sequence joins TRBV7-9 and TRBJ2-2; D is ambiguous. CDR1 and CDR2 (germline): SEHNR, FQNEAQ (reference sequence). The CDR3 is made up of 16 amino acids. CDR3 protein: CTSSPSGRARPGELFF. The CDR3 bases are TGTACCAGCAGCCCCTCCGGTCGAGCGCGGCCCGGGGAGCTGTTTTTT.

This clonotype turned up a few times. The CDR3 sequence: CSAVPGTGNWGAEQYF. The CDR3 DNA follows: TGCAGTGCTGTTCCCGGGACAGGTAATTGGGGTGCCGAGCAGTACTTC. The V and J genes are TRBV20-1 and TRBJ2-7, with 8 positions matching TRBD1. The CDR3 is 16 amino acids. J was trimmed by 6 bases and V by 5 bases; bases with no gene match: 18. Germline V gene sequence: CDR1 DFQATT, CDR2 SNEGSKA (reference sequence).

The V gene is TRBV20-1, the J gene TRBJ2-1; the match to TRBD2 covers 12 bases. V was pared by 0 bases and J by 9 bases, with 3 bases of the junction left unmatched. Per the germline V gene, CDR1 is DFQATT and CDR2 is SNEGSKA (reference sequence). The CDR3 loop spans 14 amino acids. As DNA, the CDR3 is TGCAGTGCTAGAGAGACGGGACTAGCGGGTGAGCAGTTCTTC. This encodes CSARETGLAGEQFF.

This clonotype was observed once. Without the conserved terminal phenylalanine or tryptophan, this CDR3 likely stems from a read error. The V call is TRBV27, the J call TRBJ2-7; 8 bases match TRBD2. Germline CDR1 reads MNHEY; CDR2 reads SMNVEV (reference sequence). V gave up 8 bases and J gave up 3 bases; unmatched junction bases: 9. The CDR3 sequence is 14 residues long. The CDR3 spells CASSHRGGNYEQYS. CDR3 nucleotides: TGTGCCAGCTCCCACCGGGGGGGAAACTACGAGCAGTACTCC.

V and J are TRBV27 and TRBJ1-2; TRBD1 matches at 9 bases. This CDR3 contains 14 residues. V lost 5 bases and J lost 2; bases outside the gene matches: 3. From germline, CDR1 is MNHEY and CDR2 SMNVEV (reference sequence). The CDR3 DNA sequence: TGTGCCAGCAGTCCAGGGACAGGGAACTATGGCTACACCTTC. This translates into CASSPGTGNYGYTF.

The chain joins TRBV6-5 to TRBJ2-7, with D tentatively TRBD1 (7 bases). V was cut by 9 bases and J by 4 bases, with 16 bases left in between. Per the germline V gene, CDR1 is MNHEY and CDR2 is SVGAGI. The CDR3 runs to 13 residues. Written as DNA, the CDR3 is TGTGCCAGTCGCTTCAGGGGGGATTACGAGCAGTACTTC. Translating it yields CASRFRGDYEQYF.

This clonotype was counted many times. The genes are TRBV6-6 and TRBJ2-3, with no clear D. Looked up from germline, CDR1 is MNHNY and CDR2 is SVGAGI (reference sequence). V was pared by 2 bases and J by 0 bases, with 12 bases between. There are 16 residues in the CDR3. CDR3 in amino acids: CASSYREEHSTDTQYF. CDR3 in DNA: TGTGCCAGCAGTTACCGAGAAGAACATAGCACAGATACGCAGTATTTT.

This clonotype showed up just a few times. The chain is built from TRBV19 and TRBJ2-7; D is uncertain. CDR3 length: 15 residues. CDR1 and CDR2 (germline): LNHDA, SQIVND (reference sequence). V lost 3 bases and J lost 5, with 17 bases in between. This chain's CDR3 is CASSIGNGIVHEQYF. As DNA, the CDR3 is TGTGCCAGTAGTATTGGAAACGGCATAGTACACGAGCAGTACTTC.

This clonotype showed up just a few times. V gene TRBV29-1 combines with J gene TRBJ2-3; TRBD1 aligns across 7 bases. V was clipped by 0 bases and J by 2 bases; unmatched bases: 8. Germline V gene lookup returns CDR1 SQVTM and CDR2 ANQGSEA. The CDR3 consists of 16 residues. The CDR3 DNA sequence: TGCAGCGTTGAAGATGAGGCGCAGGGGGACACAGATACGCAGTATTTT. Protein sequence: CSVEDEAQGDTDTQYF.

Notes on this clonotype: A much larger clone lies one base from this, so it may be a read error. The CDR3 spells CASNWQFSLMQYF. Here the CDR3 DNA reads TGTGCCAGCAATTGGCAGTTTTCTCTCATGCAGTATTTT. V is TRBV5-3 and J is TRBJ2-3; D remains ambiguous. TRBV5-3 carries the ORF label, with uncertain function. The CDR3 is 13 residues long. V was trimmed by 8 bases and J by 11 bases, leaving 21 bases between them.

The chain couples TRBV23-1 to TRBJ2-2; 7 bases map to TRBD1. TRBV23-1 is placed among ORFs of uncertain function. CDR3 size: 24 residues. V was clipped by 3 bases and J by 0 bases; unmatched bases: 28. The CDR3 nucleotides read TGCGCCAGCAGTCACCACGTCAAACCGACAGGGAGTGCCGCCCCGTTCGCGAACACCGGGGAGCTGTTTTTT. This encodes CASSHHVKPTGSAAPFANTGELFF.

Concerning this clonotype itself: This may be a read error, as it is one base from a much larger clone. J is TRBJ2-5 and V is TRBV5-3; 7 positions agree with TRBD1. TRBV5-3 is an ORF for which the function is uncertain. The CDR3 totals 15 residues. The CDR3 DNA follows: TGTGCCAGCAGCTTCCCTACAGGGGTCACAGGGACCCAGTGCTTC. This gives the protein CASSFPTGVTGTQCF.

This clonotype was seen ten or more times. The chain combines TRBV28 with TRBJ2-2; no clear D. CDR1 MDHEN and CDR2 SYDVKM come from the germline V gene. This CDR3 is 15 amino acids long. V lost 1 base, J lost 5 bases, and 11 bases lay in between. The CDR3 is CASSLSMSQTGELFF. CDR3 bases: TGTGCCAGCAGTTTATCAATGTCGCAGACCGGGGAGCTGTTTTTT.

This clonotype was counted only a few times. V is TRBV11-2 and J is TRBJ2-7, with D perhaps TRBD1 (6 bases). The CDR3 extends over 14 amino acids. Germline-derived CDR1 and CDR2 are SGHAT and FQNNGV. V dropped 3 bases and J dropped 3 bases, with 12 bases sitting between them. This CDR3 is CASSFHRENYEQYF. DNA of the CDR3: TGTGCCAGCAGCTTCCACAGGGAAAACTACGAGCAGTACTTC.

V is TRBV12-3 or TRBV12-4 and J is TRBJ2-1, with D hard to call. V dropped 6 bases and J dropped 8 bases, with 11 bases sitting between them. The CDR3 is 12 residues long. In DNA, the CDR3 is TGTGCCAGCAGACCATATTCCGATGAGCAGTTCTTC. This encodes CASRPYSDEQFF.

The table lists this clonotype with a few counts. The chain links TRBV19 to TRBJ2-7, with TRBD1 as a possible D gene (5 bases). The V gene's germline CDR1 is LNHDA and CDR2 SQIVND (reference sequence). Trimming took 2 bases from V and 6 from J, leaving 14 bases between them. This CDR3 is 14 amino acids long. Here the CDR3 DNA reads TGTGCCAGTAGTATAATCTTCAGGGATCGCGAGCAGTACTTC. Protein sequence: CASSIIFRDREQYF.

V usage is TRBV29-1 and J usage is TRBJ2-5, with TRBD2 matching over 7 bases. Germline V CDR1 and CDR2: SQVTM, ANQGSEA. The CDR3 length is 14 residues. After removal of 3 bases from V and 3 bases from J, the junction contained 7 bases not matched to a gene. The CDR3 here is CSVDMWGREETQYF. In nucleotides, the CDR3 is TGCAGCGTTGATATGTGGGGGAGGGAAGAGACCCAGTACTTC.